The clone carrying this T cell receptor beta chain was detected only once. The entry originates in a study of cytomegalovirus exposure and HLA in healthy donors. On the study more broadly: HLA-typed donors were the source of approximately 80 million unique TCRs held in an early data release. The Caucasian-associated ancestry cluster contained 81% of the approximately 410 genotyped donors.

The PCR had 60 Vbeta and 13 Jbeta primers. This table comes from immunoSEQ multiplex PCR, and its TCRdb copy is limited to in-frame clones, with some not included. Among 180,000 or so clones listed, 65% to 85% were seen once. The sample was PBMCs. This TCR came from a girl aged 5-17 years in good health and CMV-seropositive.

The CDR3 DNA follows: TGTGCCAGCAGCTTGGGCGCAGATACGCAGTATTTT. Protein sequence: CASSLGADTQYF. This chain joins TRBV5-6 and TRBJ2-3; unclear D gene. V lost 0 bases and J 4 bases, leaving 3 bases between the germline ends. Germline V gene sequence: CDR1 SGHDT, CDR2 YYEEEE. This CDR3 contains 12 residues. Combining the CDR3 with reference TRBV5-6 and TRBJ2-3 gives the whole variable domain DAGVTQSPTHLIKTRGQQVTLRCSPKSGHDTVSWYQQALGQGPQFIFQYYEEEERQRGNFPDRFSGHQFPNYSSELNVNALLLGDSALYLCASSLGADTQYFGPGTRLTVL.